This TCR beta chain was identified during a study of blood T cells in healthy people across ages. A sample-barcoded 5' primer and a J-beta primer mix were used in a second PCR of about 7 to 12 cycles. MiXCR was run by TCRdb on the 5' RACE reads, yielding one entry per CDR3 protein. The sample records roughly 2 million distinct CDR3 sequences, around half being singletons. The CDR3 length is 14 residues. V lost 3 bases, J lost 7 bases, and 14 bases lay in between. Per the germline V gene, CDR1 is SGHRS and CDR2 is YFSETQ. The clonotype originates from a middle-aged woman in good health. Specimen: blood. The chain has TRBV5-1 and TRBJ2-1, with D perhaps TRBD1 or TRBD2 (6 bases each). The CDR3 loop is CASSSDPGANEQFF. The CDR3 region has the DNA TGCGCCAGCAGCTCCGATCCGGGGGCGAATGAGCAGTTCTTC. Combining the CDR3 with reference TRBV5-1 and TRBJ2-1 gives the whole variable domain KAGVTQTPRYLIKTRGQQVTLSCSPISGHRSVSWYQQTPGQGLQFLFEYFSETQRNKGNFPGRFSGRQFSNSRSEMNVSTLELGDSALYLCASSSDPGANEQFFGPGTRLTVL.